The 3 T cell receptor beta chains below come from one sample, sequenced in a study of a mutant IDH1 vaccine in newly diagnosed glioma. Assay: immunoSEQ multiplex PCR; the TCRdb copy retains only in-frame clones and omits some. The sample lists tens of thousands of clones, 86% occurring once. The time point is: baseline, week 1 (first vaccination visit). Described treatment: pre-vaccination baseline after standard-of-care therapy. The sample consisted of PBMCs, taken from a glioma patient treated with radiotherapy, temozolomide or both. The receptors shown here come from a man in his forties or fifties with glioma.

This chain uses TRBV7-6 with TRBJ1-1; no reliable D call. Trimming took 1 base from V and 1 from J, leaving 7 bases between them. CDR1 and CDR2 (germline): SGHVS, FNYEAQ. The CDR3 length is 14 residues. This CDR3 is CASSLVGGNTEAFF. The DNA for the CDR3 is TGTGCCAGCAGCTTAGTTGGTGGGAACACTGAAGCTTTCTTT. The full variable domain, its missing parts supplied by reference TRBV7-6 and TRBJ1-1, is GAGVSQSPRYKVTKRGQDVALRCDPISGHVSLYWYRQALGQGPEFLTYFNYEAQQDKSGLPNDRFSAERPEGSISTLTIQRTEQRDSAMYRCASSLVGGNTEAFFGQGTRLTVV.

The genes are TRBV7-8 and TRBJ1-4; 7 bases fit TRBD1. The V gene's germline CDR1 is SGHVS and CDR2 FQNEAQ. There are 13 residues in the CDR3. With V trimmed by 5 bases and J by 12 bases, 9 bases remained unmatched. This CDR3 reads CASSAISGGQLFF. The CDR3 bases are TGTGCCAGCAGCGCAATCTCAGGGGGGCAACTGTTTTTT.

This clone was seen more than once but under ten times. The chain is built from TRBV4-1 and TRBJ1-2; D is unresolved. The CDR3 is 14 residues long. With 3 bases removed from V and 3 bases from J, the gap between germline ends came to 11 bases. Germline CDR1 is MGHRA and CDR2 is YSYEKL. The CDR3 is CASSQAGVDYGYTF. CDR3 bases: TGCGCCAGCAGCCAGGCCGGGGTAGACTATGGCTACACCTTC.